Each of the 32 T cell receptor beta chains below was sequenced from the same sample in a study of blood T cell repertoires in COVID-19. Generated by immunoSEQ multiplex PCR, the TCRdb table keeps only in-frame clones and is missing some. Found here are about 210,000 clones, 84% of them singletons; the top ten hold 7.8%. Sequenced: peripheral blood. The receptors stem from a woman over 75 with COVID-19, enrolled during active disease.

This chain links TRBV6-5 with TRBJ2-7; TRBD1 might be the D (5 bases). The CDR3 length is 11 residues. V gave up 8 bases and J gave up 11 bases, with 16 bases separating them. The germline V gene encodes CDR1 MNHEY and CDR2 SVGAGI. The CDR3 loop reads CASGAQDTEYF. The CDR3 DNA reads TGTGCCAGCGGGGCCCAGGACACAGAGTACTTC.

The CDR3 coding sequence is TGTGCCAGCAGTTATGGGGCCACCAGCACAGATACGCAGTATTTT. Residues: CASSYGATSTDTQYF. The V call is TRBV6-5, the J call TRBJ2-3; TRBD1 is a possible D gene (5 bases). Looked up from germline, CDR1 is MNHEY and CDR2 is SVGAGI. The length of the CDR3 is 15 residues. Trimming cost V 3 bases and J 0 bases, with 10 bases left between them.

The rearrangement joins TRBV10-2 to TRBJ1-3; 10 bases are a match to TRBD1. After removal of 2 bases from V and 4 bases from J, the junction contained 5 bases not matched to a gene. The germline gives CDR1 WSHSY, CDR2 SAAADI. The CDR3 length is 16 residues. CDR3 protein: CASSEPPGQGGNTIYF. The CDR3 DNA follows: TGCGCCAGCAGTGAGCCACCGGGACAGGGGGGAAACACCATATATTTT.

A single count supports this clone. This chain uses TRBV6-5 with TRBJ1-3; 11 bases map to TRBD1. J lost 3 bases, V lost 4 bases, and 2 bases had no gene match. The CDR3 totals 15 residues. Germline V gene data show CDR1 as MNHEY and CDR2 as SVGAGI. The CDR3 here is CASSSDRGLGNTIYF. The CDR3, as DNA: TGTGCCAGCAGTTCGGACAGGGGGCTTGGAAACACCATATATTTT.

The chain combines TRBV5-1 with TRBJ2-3; TRBD2 matches at 7 bases. The germline CDR1 and CDR2 sequences are SGHRS and YFSETQ. With 2 bases clipped from V and 5 bases from J, the junction kept 5 bases outside the gene matches. The CDR3 has 14 amino acids. Here the CDR3 DNA reads TGCGCCAGCAGCTTAGCGGGACCGCGAGATACGCAGTATTTT. It encodes CASSLAGPRDTQYF.

The chain uses TRBV28 and TRBJ1-1; D uncertain. Germline CDR1 and CDR2: MDHEN and SYDVKM. The CDR3 covers 12 residues. Trimming took off 7 bases at V and 5 bases at J, with 11 bases between the two ends. The DNA of the CDR3 is TGTGCCAGCAAGACATCCGAGACTGAAGCTTTCTTT. Translation gives CASKTSETEAFF.

The rearrangement uses TRBV7-8 and TRBJ1-6; tentatively, D is TRBD1 (6 bases). Germline CDR1 SGHVS, CDR2 FQNEAQ. V lost 4 bases to trimming and J lost 3 bases, with 10 bases between them. This CDR3 spans 15 amino acids. This chain's CDR3 is CASSSGTHYNSPLHF. CDR3 nucleotides: TGTGCCAGCAGCTCCGGGACACACTATAATTCACCCCTCCACTTT.

The V and J genes are TRBV11-2 and TRBJ2-2; D remains ambiguous. Trimming removed 1 base at V and 7 bases at J, with 13 bases between. The CDR3 runs to 15 residues. From germline, CDR1 is SGHAT and CDR2 FQNNGV. The DNA of the CDR3 is TGTGCCAGCAGCTTAGCTGAGACCCGCGGCGGGGAGCTGTTTTTT. Its protein is CASSLAETRGGELFF.

The chain joins TRBV7-9 to TRBJ1-1, with 12 bases fitting TRBD1. V dropped 5 bases and J dropped 11; count of bases not matched to a gene: 18. CDR1 and CDR2 (germline): SEHNR, FQNEAQ (reference sequence). The CDR3 contains 17 residues. CDR3 in DNA: TGTGCCAGCAGCCCCCAGGCCTACGGGACAGGGGGCATTTTGGCTTTCTTT. Amino acid sequence: CASSPQAYGTGGILAFF.

V gene TRBV5-5 combines with J gene TRBJ1-5, with D perhaps TRBD1 (5 bases). V gave up 4 bases and J gave up 6 bases, with 17 bases separating them. The CDR3 is made up of 15 amino acids. Germline V lookup: CDR1 SGHKS, CDR2 YYEKEE (reference sequence). In DNA form, the CDR3 reads TGTGCCAGCAGCGGGGGGTTTATAGCTGGTCAGCCCCAGCATTTT. Protein product: CASSGGFIAGQPQHF.

This clone was counted a few times. This chain connects TRBV12-3 or TRBV12-4 to TRBJ2-5; a weak D match, TRBD1 (6 bases). The CDR3 is 13 amino acids. The germline V and J ends were trimmed by 5 bases and 1 base, with 8 bases remaining between them. The chain's CDR3 is CASSKGVQETQYF. CDR3 bases: TGTGCCAGCAGTAAGGGGGTCCAAGAGACCCAGTACTTC.

In its sample, this clone was seen a few times. The V call is TRBV19, the J call TRBJ1-1; D not certain. This CDR3 is built from 13 residues. V shed 3 bases and J shed 3 bases, with 8 bases lying between them. CDR1 and CDR2 from the germline V gene are LNHDA and SQIVND (reference sequence). CDR3 DNA sequence: TGTGCCAGTAGTATGGGCAGATACACTGAAGCTTTCTTT. Amino acid sequence: CASSMGRYTEAFF.

The chain uses TRBV5-1 and TRBJ2-5; 10 bases match TRBD1. Germline V gives CDR1 SGHRS, CDR2 YFSETQ. The trim removed 4 bases at V and 6 bases at J, leaving 6 bases unmatched. The CDR3 sequence is 14 residues long. The CDR3: CASSGGQGVQTQYF. CDR3 DNA: TGCGCCAGCAGCGGAGGACAGGGGGTTCAGACCCAGTACTTC. The whole variable domain, remainder taken from reference TRBV5-1 and TRBJ2-5, is KAGVTQTPRYLIKTRGQQVTLSCSPISGHRSVSWYQQTPGQGLQFLFEYFSETQRNKGNFPGRFSGRQFSNSRSEMNVSTLELGDSALYLCASSGGQGVQTQYFGPGTRLLVL.

The chain employs TRBV5-1 and TRBJ1-5; D call uncertain. The V end was cut by 4 bases, the J end by 3 bases, with 8 bases between. Germline V gene data show CDR1 as SGHRS and CDR2 as YFSETQ. The CDR3 is 13 amino acids. CDR3 sequence reads: CASSRGVNQPQHF. Here the CDR3 DNA reads TGCGCCAGCAGCCGCGGGGTCAATCAGCCCCAGCATTTT.

CDR3 residues: CASSLGGTGVNEQFF. The DNA for the CDR3 is TGTGCCAGCAGCTTAGGTGGGACAGGGGTCAATGAGCAGTTCTTC. The chain links TRBV11-3 to TRBJ2-1, with 10 bases identical to TRBD1. The V gene end was trimmed by 1 base and the J gene end by 6 bases; junction bases not matched to a gene: 3. The CDR3 contains 15 residues. Germline CDR1 reads SGHNT; CDR2 reads YENEEA.

The V and J genes are TRBV28 and TRBJ1-5, with TRBD1 identical over 10 bases. The germline gives CDR1 MDHEN, CDR2 SYDVKM. Unmatched junction bases numbered 16, after V lost 6 bases and J lost 5 bases. The CDR3 is 18 amino acids. CDR3 DNA: TGTGCCAGCAGCCAAGAGGGACAGGGGACCCTTTTTCATCAGCCCCAGCATTTT. As protein: CASSQEGQGTLFHQPQHF.

The chain couples TRBV11-1 to TRBJ2-3; D may be TRBD2 (7 bases). Trimming cost V 5 bases and J 6 bases, with 18 bases left between them. The CDR3 has 15 residues. CDR1 and CDR2 (germline): SGHAT, FQDESV (reference sequence). CDR3 in amino acids: CASSEVGGRLDTQYF. The DNA of the CDR3 is TGTGCCAGCAGCGAGGTGGGGGGGCGCTTGGATACGCAGTATTTT.

The table lists this clone with a count of one. The chain is built from TRBV7-8 and TRBJ2-1, with 11 positions matching TRBD2. The CDR3 loop spans 16 amino acids. Trimming cost V 5 bases and J 6 bases; bases outside gene matches: 9. The germline CDR1 and CDR2 sequences are SGHVS and FQNEAQ. CDR3 residues: CASSQAGTSGSNEQFF. In DNA, the CDR3 is TGTGCCAGCAGCCAGGCCGGGACTAGCGGCAGCAATGAGCAGTTCTTC.

The chain links TRBV5-5 to TRBJ1-1; weak D call: TRBD1 (6 bases). With 0 bases removed from V and 4 bases from J, the gap between germline ends came to 16 bases. The germline gives CDR1 SGHKS, CDR2 YYEKEE (reference sequence). This CDR3 is built from 16 residues. CDR3 sequence: CASSLGGTRGFTEAFF. The CDR3 DNA sequence: TGTGCCAGCAGCTTGGGTGGGACAAGGGGATTCACTGAAGCTTTCTTT. The complete variable domain, with remaining parts taken from reference TRBV5-5 and TRBJ1-1, reads DAGVTQSPTHLIKTRGQQVTLRCSPISGHKSVSWYQQVLGQGPQFIFQYYEKEERGRGNFPDRFSARQFPNYSSELNVNALLLGDSALYLCASSLGGTRGFTEAFFGQGTRLTVV.

The chain is built from TRBV10-3 and TRBJ1-4; no firm D call. CDR1 is ENHRY and CDR2 is SYGVKD in the germline V gene. V was cut by 2 bases and J by 6 bases, with 7 bases left in between. The CDR3 totals 13 residues. CDR3 bases: TGTGCCATCAGTGAGGCGTCCTATGAAAAACTGTTTTTT. Translating it yields CAISEASYEKLFF.

The chain has TRBV2 and TRBJ2-7; 13 bases map to TRBD2. V gave up 5 bases and J gave up 2 bases; unmatched junction bases: 3. Per the germline V gene, CDR1 is SNHLY and CDR2 is FYNNEI. The CDR3 totals 15 residues. This CDR3 reads CASSLGLAGAYEQYF. The CDR3 DNA reads as TGTGCCAGCAGTTTAGGACTAGCGGGGGCCTACGAGCAGTACTTC.

The chain is built from TRBV2 and TRBJ1-5, with D maybe TRBD1 (5 bases). The CDR3 is made up of 12 amino acids. Trimming removed 6 bases at V and 9 bases at J, with 12 bases between. Germline values: CDR1 SNHLY, CDR2 FYNNEI. The CDR3 loop is CASRGGVGPQHF. As DNA, the CDR3 is TGTGCCAGCAGGGGAGGGGTGGGGCCCCAGCATTTT.

The V gene is TRBV12-3 or TRBV12-4, the J gene TRBJ1-5; 7 bases align to TRBD1. The CDR3 extends over 13 amino acids. Germline trimming cut 5 bases from V and 7 bases from J; bases unmatched to any gene: 5. The CDR3 DNA reads as TGTGCCAGCAGTGACAGGGCAAAACAGCCCCAGCATTTT. Translation gives CASSDRAKQPQHF.

This clone occurred once. This chain connects TRBV4-1 to TRBJ1-6, with 7 bases identical to TRBD1. Trimming cost V 0 bases and J 8 bases; bases outside gene matches: 4. CDR3 length: 15 amino acids. Germline CDR1 reads MGHRA; CDR2 reads YSYEKL. The CDR3 loop is CASSQDDRVDSPLHF. CDR3 nucleotides: TGCGCCAGCAGCCAAGACGACAGGGTGGATTCACCCCTCCACTTT.

The chain couples TRBV5-1 to TRBJ2-5; D call uncertain. Per the germline V gene, CDR1 is SGHRS and CDR2 is YFSETQ. Trimming pared 5 bases from V and 4 bases from J, leaving 6 bases between. The length of the CDR3 is 11 residues. The CDR3 is CASRLLETQYF. The DNA of the CDR3 is TGCGCCAGCAGGTTATTAGAGACCCAGTACTTC.

The gene calls are TRBV11-2 and TRBJ2-1; 7 bases fit TRBD1. This CDR3 region has 15 residues. The trim removed 5 bases at V and 9 bases at J, leaving 13 bases unmatched. Germline CDR1 and CDR2: SGHAT and FQNNGV. The DNA of the CDR3 is TGTGCCAGCAGCGCCGGGACAGCGTCAATTGGTGAGCAGTTCTTC. Translating gives CASSAGTASIGEQFF. Full variable domain (remainder filled in from reference TRBV11-2 and TRBJ2-1): EAGVAQSPRYKIIEKRQSVAFWCNPISGHATLYWYQQILGQGPKLLIQFQNNGVVDDSQLPKDRFSAERLKGVDSTLKIQPAKLEDSAVYLCASSAGTASIGEQFFGPGTRLTVL.

The V and J genes are TRBV19 and TRBJ2-7, with TRBD2 identical over 9 bases. Germline V CDR1 and CDR2: LNHDA, SQIVND (reference sequence). CDR3 length: 15 amino acids. V shed 5 bases and J 2 bases; nucleotides not matched to a gene: 7. The CDR3: CASSGWVAGAYEQYF. The CDR3 DNA follows: TGTGCCAGTAGTGGTTGGGTAGCGGGAGCCTACGAGCAGTACTTC.

The V call is TRBV5-1, the J call TRBJ2-1, with D possibly matching TRBD1 (5 bases). Trimming took off 1 base at V and 3 bases at J, with 8 bases between the two ends. The length of the CDR3 is 14 residues. The V gene's germline CDR1 is SGHRS and CDR2 YFSETQ. The CDR3 DNA reads TGCGCCAGCAGCTTGACAGACAGCTACAATGAGCAGTTCTTC. This sequence encodes CASSLTDSYNEQFF.

This clone was counted only a few times. The rearrangement joins TRBV10-3 to TRBJ2-7; the D is unclear. Per germline, CDR1 ENHRY and CDR2 SYGVKD. Trimming left V 6 bases short and J 3 bases short, with 6 bases between. This CDR3 region has 11 residues. As DNA, the CDR3 is TGTGCCATCAGGGCAGGCTACGAGCAGTACTTC. This codes for CAIRAGYEQYF.

This clone was seen a single time. This chain uses TRBV4-2 with TRBJ2-4; D possibly corresponds to TRBD1 (5 bases). CDR1 LGHNA and CDR2 YNFKEQ come from the germline V gene. The CDR3 is 16 amino acids. Between the trimmed V and J ends, which lost 4 bases and 0 bases, there was a span of 13 bases. The CDR3 coding sequence is TGTGCCAGCAGCCCCCGGACACAGCTAGCCAAAAACATTCAGTACTTC. This sequence encodes CASSPRTQLAKNIQYF.

V and J are TRBV6-1 and TRBJ2-6, with 8 bases lining up with TRBD2. The germline V gene encodes CDR1 MNHNS and CDR2 SASEGT. CDR3 size: 17 residues. Germline trimming cut 3 bases from V and 4 bases from J; bases unmatched to any gene: 8. This CDR3 is CASSDGGGGAGANVLTF. CDR3 coding DNA: TGTGCCAGCAGTGACGGGGGGGGCGGGGCCGGGGCCAACGTCCTGACTTTC.

Only one count was recorded for this clone. Other DNA sequences in the sample encode the same CDR3. V and J are TRBV3-1 (or the pseudogene TRBV3-2) and TRBJ1-5; D is perhaps TRBD1 (5 bases). Trimming removed 0 bases at V and 7 bases at J, with 7 bases between. The CDR3 is 13 amino acids. From germline, CDR1 is LGHDT and CDR2 YNNKEL (reference sequence). The chain's CDR3 is CASSQDRVQPQHF. DNA of the CDR3: TGTGCCAGCAGCCAAGACAGGGTCCAGCCCCAGCATTTT.